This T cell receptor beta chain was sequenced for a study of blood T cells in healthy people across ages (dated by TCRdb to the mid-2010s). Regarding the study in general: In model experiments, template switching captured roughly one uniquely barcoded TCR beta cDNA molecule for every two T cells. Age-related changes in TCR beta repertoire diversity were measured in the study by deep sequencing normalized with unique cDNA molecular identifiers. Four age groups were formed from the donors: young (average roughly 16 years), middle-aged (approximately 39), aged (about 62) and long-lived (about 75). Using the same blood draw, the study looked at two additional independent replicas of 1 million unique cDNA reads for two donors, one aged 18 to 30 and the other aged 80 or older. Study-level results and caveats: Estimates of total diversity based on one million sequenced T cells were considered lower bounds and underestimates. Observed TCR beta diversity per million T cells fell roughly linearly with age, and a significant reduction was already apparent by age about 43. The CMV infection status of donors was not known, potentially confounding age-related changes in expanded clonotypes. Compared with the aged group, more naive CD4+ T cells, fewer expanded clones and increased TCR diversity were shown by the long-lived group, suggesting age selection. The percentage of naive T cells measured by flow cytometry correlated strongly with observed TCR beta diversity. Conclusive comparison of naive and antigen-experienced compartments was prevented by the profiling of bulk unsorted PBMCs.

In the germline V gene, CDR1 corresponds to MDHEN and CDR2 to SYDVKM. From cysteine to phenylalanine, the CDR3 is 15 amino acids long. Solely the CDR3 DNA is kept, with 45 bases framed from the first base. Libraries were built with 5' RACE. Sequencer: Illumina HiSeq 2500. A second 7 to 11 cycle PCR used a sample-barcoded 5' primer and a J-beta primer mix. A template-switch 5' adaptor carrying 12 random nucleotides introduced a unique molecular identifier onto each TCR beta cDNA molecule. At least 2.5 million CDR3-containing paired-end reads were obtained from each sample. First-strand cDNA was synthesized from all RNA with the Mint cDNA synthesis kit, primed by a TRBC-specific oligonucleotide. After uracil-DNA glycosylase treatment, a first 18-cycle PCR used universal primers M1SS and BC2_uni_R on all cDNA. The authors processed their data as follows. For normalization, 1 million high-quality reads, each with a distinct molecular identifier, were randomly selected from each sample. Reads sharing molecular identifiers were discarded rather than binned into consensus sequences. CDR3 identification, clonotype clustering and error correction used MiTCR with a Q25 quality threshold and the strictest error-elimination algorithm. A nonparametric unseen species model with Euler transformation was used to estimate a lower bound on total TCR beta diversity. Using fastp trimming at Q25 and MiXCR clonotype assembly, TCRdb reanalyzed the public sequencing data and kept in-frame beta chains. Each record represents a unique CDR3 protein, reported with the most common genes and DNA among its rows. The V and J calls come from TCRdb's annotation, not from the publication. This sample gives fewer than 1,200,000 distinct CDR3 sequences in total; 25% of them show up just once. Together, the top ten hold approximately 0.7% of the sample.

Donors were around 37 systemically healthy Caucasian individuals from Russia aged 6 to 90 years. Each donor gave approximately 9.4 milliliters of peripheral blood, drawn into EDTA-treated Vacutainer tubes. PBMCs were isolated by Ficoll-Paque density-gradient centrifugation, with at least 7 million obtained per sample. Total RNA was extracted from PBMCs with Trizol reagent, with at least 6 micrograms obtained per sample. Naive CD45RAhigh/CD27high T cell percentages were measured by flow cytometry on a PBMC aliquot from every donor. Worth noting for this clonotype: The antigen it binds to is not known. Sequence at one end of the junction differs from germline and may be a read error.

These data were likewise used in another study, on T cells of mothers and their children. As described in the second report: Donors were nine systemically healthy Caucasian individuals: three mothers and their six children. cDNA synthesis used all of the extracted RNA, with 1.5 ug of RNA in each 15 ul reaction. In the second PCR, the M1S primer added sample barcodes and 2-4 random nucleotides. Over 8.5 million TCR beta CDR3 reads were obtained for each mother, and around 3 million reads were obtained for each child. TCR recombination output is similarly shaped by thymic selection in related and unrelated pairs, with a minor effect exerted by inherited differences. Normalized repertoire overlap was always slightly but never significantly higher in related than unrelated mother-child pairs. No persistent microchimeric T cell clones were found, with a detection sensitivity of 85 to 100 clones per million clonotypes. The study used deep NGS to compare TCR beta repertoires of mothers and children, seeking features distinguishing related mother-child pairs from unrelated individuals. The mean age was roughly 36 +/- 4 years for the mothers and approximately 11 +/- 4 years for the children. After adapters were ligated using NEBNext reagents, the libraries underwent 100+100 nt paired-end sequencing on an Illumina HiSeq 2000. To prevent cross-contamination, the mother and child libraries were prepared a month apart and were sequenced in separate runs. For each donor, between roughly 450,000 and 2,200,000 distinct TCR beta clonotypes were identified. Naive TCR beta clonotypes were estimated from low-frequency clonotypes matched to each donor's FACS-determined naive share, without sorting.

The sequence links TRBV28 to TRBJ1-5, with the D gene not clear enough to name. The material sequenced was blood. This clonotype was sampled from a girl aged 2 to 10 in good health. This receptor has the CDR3 CTSRTDTIGNQPQHF. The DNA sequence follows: TGTACCAGCAGAACAGACACAATCGGCAATCAGCCCCAGCATTTT.